This TCR beta chain comes out of a study of OX40 agonist ivuxolimab in advanced cancers. Background on the study: The dose-escalation cohort was around 83% male, with a mean age of around 60 years, ranging roughly 23 to 85.

Method: immunoSEQ multiplex PCR; TCRdb's copy keeps in-frame clones and lacks some. The table records some 60,000 clones, about 91% of them present only once. J gave up 5 bases and V 4 bases, and 9 bases lay outside the gene matches. Germline-derived CDR1 and CDR2 are WNHNN and SYGVQD (reference sequence). The CDR3 runs 15 residues. This material consisted of CD4+ or CD8+ T cells sorted from blood, taken in a trial of the OX40 agonist ivuxolimab. The rearrangement uses TRBV10-1 and TRBJ2-7; 9 bases are shared with TRBD1. The receptor was isolated from an adult with an advanced solid tumor such as melanoma, head and neck, liver or kidney cancer. The CDR3 DNA sequence: TGCGCCAGCAGTGGCACTGGACAGGGGAACCACGAGCAGTACTTC. Translation gives CASSGTGQGNHEQYF.